This T cell receptor beta chain derives from a study of shared clonotypes between healthy human individuals. Findings and limits, study-wide: Sampling was confined to blood; repertoires within tissues likely differ.

Germline CDR1 SGHTS, CDR2 YDEGEE. This CDR3 contains 16 residues. V was cut by 4 bases and J by 7 bases, with 21 bases left in between. This clone was recorded only once. The target antigen is unknown. Profiled with immunoSEQ multiplex PCR; TCRdb holds only in-frame clones, not every one. This sample has 100,000 or so clones, with around 68% found just once. The sample was memory CD8+ T cells sorted from blood. This sample's subset: CD45RO+ cells pooled with CCR7-negative TemRA cells. V and J are TRBV5-8 and TRBJ2-1; D gene unclear. This receptor was obtained from a woman in her twenties or thirties in good health. CDR3 in amino acids: CASSTKLRVVGNEQFF. The CDR3 coding sequence is TGTGCCAGCAGCACCAAGTTACGGGTGGTTGGTAATGAGCAGTTCTTC.